This record concerns one TCR beta chain sequence. The target of this receptor is not known. Base qualities are not provided; no much larger clone lies one nucleotide away. The data belong to a study of CD8 T cells in ankylosing spondylitis listed by TCRdb under 2017. About the investigation overall: The study set out to find disease-linked TCR variants by profiling T cell receptor beta repertoires in ankylosing spondylitis patients and healthy donors. The full study cohort comprised 25 ankylosing spondylitis patients and approximately 100 healthy donors. Peripheral blood was sampled, and synovial fluid was additionally collected from ankylosing spondylitis patients. Broad study findings and their caveats: The disease-linked clones were reported as significantly enriched in matched synovial fluid samples from ankylosing spondylitis patients. In peripheral blood, the disease-linked clones were found at relatively low frequencies and had a CD8+ phenotype. A TCR beta motif of 7 or 8 highly homologous amino acid variants appeared characteristic of blood from ankylosing spondylitis patients. Some of the motif variants had been reported before in the synovial fluid and blood of reactive arthritis patients, a finding that suggests common disease-initiation mechanisms.

V loses 0 bases at its end and J loses 5 bases; junction bases beyond the gene matches: 9. CDR3 length: 18 amino acids, cysteine to phenylalanine. Just CDR3 DNA is preserved here, 54 bases in frame from base 1. In the germline V gene, CDR1 corresponds to MNHEY and CDR2 to SVGEGT. The instrument given in TCRdb is Illumina HiSeq 2500. Quantitative 5'-RACE with molecular barcodes was used to prepare TCR beta libraries. Processing in the source paper ran as follows. A new computational method based on a probabilistic model of VDJ rearrangement was used to identify disease-linked TCR variants. TCRdb itself trimmed the public reads at Q25 with fastp, ran MiXCR and retained productive beta chains. Each CDR3 protein gets just one entry, which takes the most common genes and DNA from the rows behind it. V and J calls and clone size were set by TCRdb, not the authors. The sample has about 320,000 distinct CDR3 sequences on record, roughly 10% of them singletons. Roughly 9.5% of the sample goes to the ten largest clones.

This TCR derives from a female donor with ankylosing spondylitis or in good health (not recorded which). The chain links TRBV6-2 or TRBV6-3 with TRBJ2-1; 11 junctional bases match TRBD1. Sequencing used blood, either unsorted or a sorted T cell fraction (not recorded which). The sequenced DNA: TGTGCCAGCAGTTACTCAGCACCGGGACAGGGGGTCAACAATGAGCAGTTCTTC. Translated, this gives CASSYSAPGQGVNNEQFF.